A selection of T cell receptor beta chains follows, all from one sample in a study of identical twins. TCRdb re-analysed the 5' RACE reads in MiXCR, keeping a single row per CDR3 protein. The table has 450,000 to 650,000 distinct CDR3 sequences, 9.5% to 10% seen once. In addition, the sample was reused for a study of yellow fever vaccine responses in identical twins.

Sequencing used PBMCs. The receptors here all came from a woman between 18 and 30 years old in good health. Both conserved end residues are part of each CDR3. The D gene is left open where the match is weak. Clone size is shown for a subset of rows, as once, few, many or a class of expanded clone.

V: TRBV12-3/TRBV12-4
J: TRBJ2-7
D: -
size: -
CDR3: CASRAGQGKNEQYF
DNA: TGTGCCAGCAGGGCTGGACAAGGGAAAAACGAGCAGTACTTC

V: TRBV11-2
J: TRBJ2-2
D: -
size: many
CDR3: CASRGDAYTGELFF
DNA: TGTGCCAGCAGGGGGGACGCATACACCGGGGAGCTGTTTTTT

V: TRBV12-3/TRBV12-4
J: TRBJ2-1
D: -
size: few
CDR3: CASSLPGGLYNEQFF
DNA: TGTGCCAGCAGTTTACCGGGGGGCCTCTACAATGAGCAGTTCTTC

V: TRBV7-2
J: TRBJ2-3
D: TRBD1
size: few
CDR3: CASSSKTGGRSTDTQYF
DNA: TGTGCCAGCAGCTCTAAAACAGGGGGCCGTAGCACAGATACGCAGTATTTT

V: TRBV5-1
J: TRBJ2-3
D: -
size: -
CDR3: CASSLRQASTDTQYF
DNA: TGCGCCAGCAGCTTGCGACAGGCTAGCACAGATACGCAGTATTTT

V: TRBV29-1
J: TRBJ2-3
D: -
size: few
CDR3: CSAYSQGTDTQYF
DNA: TGCAGCGCCTACAGCCAGGGGACAGATACGCAGTATTTT

V: TRBV6-1
J: TRBJ2-2
D: -
size: many
CDR3: CASSQGINTGELFF
DNA: TGTGCCAGCAGTCAGGGAATCAACACCGGGGAGCTGTTTTTT

V: TRBV5-5
J: TRBJ2-7
D: TRBD1
size: many
CDR3: CASSRGQAFDEQYF
DNA: TGTGCCAGCAGCCGGGGACAGGCTTTCGACGAGCAGTACTTC

V: TRBV6-5
J: TRBJ2-1
D: -
size: many
CDR3: CASSYSRGDSYNEQFF
DNA: TGTGCCAGCAGTTACTCAAGGGGCGATTCCTACAATGAGCAGTTCTTC

V: TRBV15
J: TRBJ2-2
D: TRBD2
size: many
CDR3: CATSRLPAGGTGELFF
DNA: TGTGCCACCAGCAGATTACCAGCGGGAGGCACCGGGGAGCTGTTTTTT

V: TRBV7-9
J: TRBJ2-7
D: -
size: few
CDR3: CASTTVVSYEQYF
DNA: TGTGCCAGCACCACGGTCGTATCCTACGAGCAGTACTTC

V: TRBV5-5
J: TRBJ2-6
D: -
size: -
CDR3: CASSLIFSSSGANVLTF
DNA: TGTGCCAGCAGCTTGATCTTTTCGAGCTCTGGGGCCAACGTCCTGACTTTC

V: TRBV9
J: TRBJ2-1
D: TRBD2
size: many
CDR3: CASSVQTSGGAKVQGEQFF
DNA: TGTGCCAGCAGCGTCCAGACTAGCGGGGGGGCAAAGGTACAGGGGGAGCAGTTCTTC

V: TRBV24-1
J: TRBJ2-1
D: -
size: -
CDR3: CATSATIADGYNEQFF
DNA: TGTGCCACCAGTGCCACGATAGCGGACGGCTACAATGAGCAGTTCTTC

V: TRBV5-6
J: TRBJ2-2
D: -
size: few
CDR3: CASSLWGTTNTGELFF
DNA: TGTGCCAGCAGCTTGTGGGGCACCACAAACACCGGGGAGCTGTTTTTT

V: TRBV5-4
J: TRBJ2-3
D: TRBD2
size: -
CDR3: CASSKSGSYSTDTQYF
DNA: TGTGCCAGCAGCAAGAGCGGGAGTTATAGTACAGATACGCAGTATTTT

V: TRBV28
J: TRBJ2-7
D: -
size: few
CDR3: CASSDSVEQYF
DNA: TGTGCCAGCAGCGATAGCGTGGAGCAGTACTTC

V: TRBV5-5
J: TRBJ2-3
D: TRBD1
size: -
CDR3: CASSLTGQGATDTQYF
DNA: TGTGCCAGCAGCTTGACGGGACAGGGGGCAACAGATACGCAGTATTTT

V: TRBV10-3
J: TRBJ2-2
D: TRBD1
size: many
CDR3: CAIRGTGSTGELFF
DNA: TGTGCCATCAGAGGGACAGGGAGCACCGGGGAGCTGTTTTTT

V: TRBV20-1
J: TRBJ2-5
D: -
size: many
CDR3: CSACNSRICETQYF
DNA: TGCAGTGCTTGCAATTCTAGAATATGCGAGACCCAGTACTTC

V: TRBV10-3
J: TRBJ1-5
D: -
size: -
CDR3: CAISDGTLDDQPQHF
DNA: TGTGCCATCAGTGATGGGACCCTCGACGATCAGCCCCAGCATTTT

V: TRBV5-1
J: TRBJ2-7
D: -
size: many
CDR3: CASSLEGKAIEQYF
DNA: TGCGCCAGCAGCTTGGAAGGAAAAGCGATCGAGCAGTACTTC

V: TRBV20-1
J: TRBJ2-7
D: TRBD2
size: -
CDR3: CSGLSGGAPYEQYF
DNA: TGCAGTGGGCTTAGCGGGGGGGCCCCCTACGAGCAGTACTTC

V: TRBV12-3/TRBV12-4
J: TRBJ2-3
D: TRBD2
size: many
CDR3: CASSFRGGQDTQYF
DNA: TGTGCCAGCAGCTTCCGCGGGGGGCAGGATACGCAGTATTTT

V: TRBV10-3
J: TRBJ1-1
D: -
size: -
CDR3: CAISESRELNAEAFF
DNA: TGTGCCATCAGTGAGTCGAGAGAGCTCAACGCTGAAGCTTTCTTT

V: TRBV7-6
J: TRBJ2-2
D: -
size: few
CDR3: CASSSPGGLTGELFF
DNA: TGTGCCAGCAGCTCGCCGGGGGGCCTGACCGGGGAGCTGTTTTTT

V: TRBV4-3
J: TRBJ2-7
D: -
size: many
CDR3: CASSQDRAGSYEQYF
DNA: TGCGCCAGCAGCCAAGATAGGGCAGGTTCCTACGAGCAGTACTTC

V: TRBV6-5
J: TRBJ2-1
D: -
size: -
CDR3: CASRLGYEQFF
DNA: TGTGCCAGCAGGTTAGGTTATGAGCAGTTCTTC

V: TRBV27
J: TRBJ1-2
D: -
size: few
CDR3: CASSYLQDTNYGYTF
DNA: TGTGCCAGCAGTTACCTCCAGGACACTAACTATGGCTACACCTTC

V: TRBV30
J: TRBJ2-1
D: -
size: -
CDR3: CACIVNEQFF
DNA: TGTGCCTGTATAGTGAATGAGCAGTTCTTC

V: TRBV7-9
J: TRBJ2-7
D: -
size: -
CDR3: CASSLWNSSYEQYF
DNA: TGTGCCAGCAGCTTATGGAACAGCTCCTACGAGCAGTACTTC

V: TRBV18
J: TRBJ2-1
D: -
size: -
CDR3: CASSREIPLNSYNEQFF
DNA: TGTGCCAGCTCACGAGAAATCCCCTTAAACTCCTACAATGAGCAGTTCTTC

V: TRBV10-2
J: TRBJ1-6
D: TRBD1
size: many
CDR3: CASSGQGKSPLHF
DNA: TGCGCCAGCTCCGGACAGGGTAAATCACCCCTCCACTTT

V: TRBV20-1
J: TRBJ2-7
D: -
size: few
CDR3: CSARDRPTYEQYF
DNA: TGCAGTGCTAGAGATAGACCGACCTACGAGCAGTACTTC

V: TRBV11-2
J: TRBJ2-5
D: TRBD2
size: -
CDR3: CASSFGGSGAKTQYF
DNA: TGTGCCAGCAGCTTCGGCGGGAGCGGAGCCAAGACCCAGTACTTC

V: TRBV7-2
J: TRBJ1-3
D: -
size: many
CDR3: CASSYRAAGSGNTIYF
DNA: TGTGCCAGCAGCTATCGCGCGGCAGGGTCAGGAAACACCATATATTTT

V: TRBV2
J: TRBJ2-3
D: TRBD1
size: -
CDR3: CASSEAKDRGSDTQYF
DNA: TGTGCCAGCAGTGAAGCGAAGGACAGGGGCTCTGATACGCAGTATTTT

V: TRBV20-1
J: TRBJ2-1
D: TRBD2
size: few
CDR3: CSASWAGLANEQFF
DNA: TGCAGTGCTAGTTGGGCGGGACTAGCAAATGAGCAGTTCTTC

V: TRBV3-2
J: TRBJ1-4
D: -
size: few
CDR3: CASSQDIGRPNNEKLFF
DNA: TGTGCCAGCAGCCAAGATATAGGGCGGCCAAATAATGAAAAACTGTTTTTT